The 5 T cell receptor beta chains below all came from one sample that was sequenced in a study of post-analysis software for immune sequencing data. No antigen is known for these receptors. Study-wide points: Comparison of patients with controls showed a handful of TRBV segments more frequent in patients, TRBV5-6, TRBV5-1 and TRBV20-1 among them.

cDNA libraries for TCR beta contained unique molecular identifiers. In TCRdb, the PCR reads were re-called with MiXCR into one record per CDR3 protein. Found here are 750,000 to 900,000 distinct CDR3 sequences, about half of them singletons; the top ten hold roughly 5%. Sequencing used blood. The origin of the receptors is a girl aged 5 to 17 with multiple sclerosis.

This clonotype turned up a few times. This chain connects TRBV20-1 to TRBJ2-7; no clear D gene. CDR1 DFQATT and CDR2 SNEGSKA come from the germline V gene (reference sequence). The CDR3 loop spans 14 amino acids. V lost 0 bases to trimming and J lost 0 bases, with 9 bases between them. The CDR3 DNA reads TGCAGTGCTAGAGATCCGGGTGGCTCCTACGAGCAGTACTTC. This translates into CSARDPGGSYEQYF.

The CDR3 loop reads CASSLFGGGEKLFF. CDR3 in DNA: TGTGCCAGCAGCTTATTTGGAGGTGGGGAAAAACTGTTTTTT. The rearrangement uses TRBV7-2 and TRBJ1-4; D not certain. Germline V gene lookup returns CDR1 SGHTA and CDR2 FQGNSA. V was trimmed by 2 bases and J by 8 bases, leaving 12 bases between them. The CDR3 has 14 residues.

The CDR3 region is CSGTGDQETQYF. The CDR3 DNA sequence: TGCAGTGGTACAGGCGATCAAGAGACCCAGTACTTC. The gene calls are TRBV20-1 and TRBJ2-5, with D possibly TRBD1 on 5 matching bases. The CDR3 consists of 12 residues. Germline assignment: CDR1 DFQATT and CDR2 SNEGSKA (reference sequence). The V end was cut by 7 bases, the J end by 2 bases, with 11 bases between.

This clonotype was counted a few times. The chain combines TRBV12-3 or TRBV12-4 with TRBJ2-3; D unresolved. CDR3 length: 13 residues. Trimming stripped 5 bases from V and 0 bases from J, with 6 bases between. This CDR3 is CASSTTSTDTQYF. CDR3 coding DNA: TGTGCCAGCAGTACCACTAGCACAGATACGCAGTATTTT.

The rearrangement uses TRBV12-3 or TRBV12-4 and TRBJ2-5, with a weak D call TRBD2 (5 bases). V shed 4 bases and J shed 7 bases, with 10 bases lying between them. The CDR3 is 12 residues long. The CDR3 nucleotides are TGTGCCAGCAGTTCACATGAGGGGACCCAGTACTTC. It is translated as CASSSHEGTQYF.